This T cell receptor beta chain originates from a study of blood T cell repertoires in COVID-19 (TCRdb year 2020). Looking at the study overall: The collaborator samples originated in the United States, Italy and Spain and spanned the acute and convalescent phases of COVID-19. The prospective study material was composed of cDNA or gDNA derived from T cells, B-cell-depleted T cells, or PBMCs. Subjects who had been exposed to COVID-19, were actively infected with it, or had recovered from it provided the deeply sampled blood TCRbeta repertoires that made up the dataset. The repertoires were released in a freely available public database intended as a resource for research on the immune response to SARS-CoV-2. Samples came from the ongoing ImmuneRACE study (first 160 participants) plus 1,254 subjects from 6 global collaborators. Nearly every sample came with metadata listing a de-identified subject ID, COVID-19 status, age in years and sex. HLA class I and class II types, where available, came from metadata supplied by the sample provider rather than from assay-based typing.

Its CDR3 holds 15 amino acids, cysteine through phenylalanine. The CDR3 DNA has 45 bases and is translated from base 1. The V end loses 1 base and the J end loses 0 bases, and a stretch of 3 bases separates them. From the germline V gene, CDR1 is KGHDR and CDR2 is SFDVKD. What the authors observed across the whole study: How much clinical and demographic metadata was included differed by source and by participant, and the metadata was provided uncurated.

Samples from volunteer blood donors who had recovered from COVID-19 were contributed by a second Seattle source. Each collaborating institution followed its own protocols to collect whole blood in K2EDTA tubes. Collaborator samples were shipped for TCRbeta analysis as frozen whole blood, isolated PBMCs, or DNA extracted from either sample type. TCRbeta CDR3 regions were amplified from genomic DNA using the immunoSEQ Assay, a bias-controlled multiplex PCR. In the paper's pipeline: Within the assay, amplification of reference gene primers was used to estimate how many nucleated cells each sample contained. Sequence reads were collapsed and filtered to measure the absolute abundance of every unique TCRbeta CDR3 rearrangement. For each sample, productive Simpson clonality was calculated by taking the square root of Simpson's diversity index across productive rearrangements. The source is immuneACCESS, and TCRdb retained only in-frame sequences with V and J called. Part of the clones is not carried over; for the studies checked, unresolved V genes explain less than half of this, and the remainder is unexplained. V, J and clone size are those of that table, while D and trimming were read from the DNA. The sample contains 230,000 or so clones, 65% to 90% of them found a single time. The ten largest clones capture roughly 1.4% of the sample.

In regard to this clone: Its antigen is currently not known. Nothing much larger sits one base from this clone, and base qualities are not available.

The chain joins TRBV24-1 to TRBJ2-6, with the D gene too uncertain to name. The receptor's source is a woman aged 40 to 50 who had recovered from COVID-19. The sample taken for sequencing was peripheral blood. The DNA is TGTGCCACCAGTGATTTCGGCTCTGGGGCCAACGTCCTGACTTTC. It codes for CATSDFGSGANVLTF.